The source of this TCR beta chain is a study of OX40 agonist ivuxolimab in advanced cancers. As for the study more broadly: Ivuxolimab was a fully human IgG2 agonistic monoclonal antibody targeting the costimulatory receptor OX40 (CD134). The dose-escalation cohort was approximately 83% male with a mean age of around 64 years, ranging from roughly 20 to 80. Of the roughly 51 patients in dose escalation, about 20 had hepatocellular carcinoma, approximately 15 had melanoma, 9 had renal cell carcinoma and 9 had head and neck cancer. Partial responses occurred in three dose-escalation patients: two with cutaneous melanoma and one with hepatocellular carcinoma. Patients were allowed to have had prior anti-PD-1, anti-PD-L1 or anti-CTLA-4 therapy, and roughly 40% of the dose-escalation patients had been treated with checkpoint inhibitors. Intravenous ivuxolimab was administered to patients every 2 weeks at six dose levels: 0.01, 0.1, 0.3, 1.5, 3 and 10 mg/kg. Peripheral TCRbeta sequencing aimed to test whether ivuxolimab altered TCR sequence diversity and caused clonal T-cell expansion. The paper reports the monotherapy dose-escalation portion (N of about 54 patients) of the phase I ivuxolimab trial. Overall results and qualifications from the work: Low levels of normalized T-cell clonal expansion were also seen in some patients who did not respond. After ivuxolimab, expanded clones were on average more numerous among CD8+ T cells than among CD4+ T cells. Antigen specificity was not determined for the clonally expanded peripheral T cells. In the 0.1-3.0 mg/kg groups, partial responders had among the lowest normalized peripheral clonal expansion, particularly in CD8+ T cells. Clonal expansion of both CD4+ and CD8+ blood T cells was observed from baseline to week 6 at doses 0.1 to 3.0 mg/kg.

Patients with a history of autoimmune disease or receiving systemic immunosuppression were excluded from the trial. In every dose cohort, peripheral blood was drawn for TCR sequencing at baseline, cycle 4 day 1, and cycle 7 day 1. Samples came from an open-label, multicenter, first-in-human phase I dose-escalation trial of ivuxolimab. Adults with locally advanced or metastatic melanoma, renal cell carcinoma, hepatocellular carcinoma or head and neck squamous cell carcinoma were enrolled in the trial. Before TCR sequencing, CD4+ and CD8+ T cells were separately sorted from peripheral blood. For this clone: Its antigen is currently not known. Base qualities are not at hand, and no much larger clone is one base apart.

For sequencing of the TCRbeta CDR3 region, genomic DNA was extracted from the sorted cells. The immunoSEQ Assay was used to sequence the TCRbeta CDR3 regions. TCRdb provides this immuneACCESS table in a form limited to in-frame rearrangements. Some clones are lacking; in checked studies, under half of them reflect an unresolved V gene, and why the rest are absent is not known. This sample gives tens of thousands of clones in total; roughly nine tenths of them show up just once. Clones ranked in the top ten supply approximately 2.9% of the sample. The CDR3, cysteine through phenylalanine, is 15 amino acids long. The CDR3 DNA has 45 bases and is translated from base 1. From the germline V gene, CDR1 is MGHRA and CDR2 is YSYEKL. V loses 0 bases, J loses 8 bases, and the germline ends lie 16 bases apart.

The clonotype comes from an adult with an advanced solid tumor such as melanoma, head and neck, liver or kidney cancer. Here the sequenced sample was CD4+ or CD8+ T cells sorted from blood, taken in a trial of the OX40 agonist ivuxolimab. The rearrangement joined TRBV4-1 to TRBJ1-2; no confident D gene assignment can be made. The CDR3 protein sequence reads: CASSQDPGGLRGYTF. The DNA reads TGCGCCAGCAGCCAAGATCCCGGCGGGCTACGGGGCTACACCTTC.